This T cell receptor beta chain was sequenced in a study of blood T cell repertoires in COVID-19. Clones were read by immunoSEQ multiplex PCR, and TCRdb kept only the in-frame ones, dropping some. In the table there are some 160,000 clones, approximately 90% of which are singletons. In germline, CDR1 is SEHNR, CDR2 FQNEAQ (reference sequence). The CDR3 has 15 residues. V lost 0 bases to trimming and J lost 4 bases; unmatched junction nucleotides: 6. This chain joins TRBV7-9 and TRBJ2-7; TRBD1 agrees at 7 bases. This clonotype was sampled from a man younger than 30 with acute or convalescent COVID-19. The sample taken for sequencing was peripheral blood. CDR3 region: CASSLALGGGYEQYF. DNA for the CDR3: TGTGCCAGCAGCTTAGCGTTAGGGGGCGGGTACGAGCAGTACTTC. The entire variable domain, with the rest obtained from reference TRBV7-9 and TRBJ2-7, is as follows: DTGVSQNPRHKITKRGQNVTFRCDPISEHNRLYWYRQTLGQGPEFLTYFQNEAQLEKSRLLSDRFSAERPKGSFSTLEIQRTEQGDSAMYLCASSLALGGGYEQYFGPGTRLTVT.